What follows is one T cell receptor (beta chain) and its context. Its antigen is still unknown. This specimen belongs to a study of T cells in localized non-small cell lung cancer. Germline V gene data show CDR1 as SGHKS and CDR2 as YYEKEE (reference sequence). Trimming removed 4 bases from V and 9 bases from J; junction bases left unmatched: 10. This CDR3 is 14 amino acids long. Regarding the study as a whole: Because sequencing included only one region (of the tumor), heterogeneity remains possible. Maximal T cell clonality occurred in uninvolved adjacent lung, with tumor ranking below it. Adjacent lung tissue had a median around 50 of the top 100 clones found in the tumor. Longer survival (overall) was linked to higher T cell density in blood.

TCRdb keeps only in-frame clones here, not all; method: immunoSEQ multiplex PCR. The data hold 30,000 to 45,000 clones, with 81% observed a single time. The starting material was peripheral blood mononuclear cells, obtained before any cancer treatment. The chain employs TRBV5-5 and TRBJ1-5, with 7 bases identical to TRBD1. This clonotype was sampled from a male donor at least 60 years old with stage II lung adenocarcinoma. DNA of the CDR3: TGTGCCAGCAGCGACGGGACAGCCATTTTGCCCCAGCATTTT. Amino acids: CASSDGTAILPQHF.